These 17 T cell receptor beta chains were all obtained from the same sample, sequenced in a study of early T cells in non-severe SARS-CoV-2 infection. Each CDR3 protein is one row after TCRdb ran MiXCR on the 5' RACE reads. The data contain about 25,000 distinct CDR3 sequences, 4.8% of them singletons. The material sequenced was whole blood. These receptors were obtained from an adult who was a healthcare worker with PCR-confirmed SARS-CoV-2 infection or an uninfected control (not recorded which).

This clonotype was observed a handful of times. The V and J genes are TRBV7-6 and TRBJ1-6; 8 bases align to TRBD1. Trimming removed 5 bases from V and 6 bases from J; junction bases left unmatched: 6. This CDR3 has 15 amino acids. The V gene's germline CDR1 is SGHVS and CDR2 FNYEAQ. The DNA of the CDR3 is TGTGCCAGCAGCCTTGACAGGGGAAGTAATTCACCCCTCCACTTT. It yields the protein CASSLDRGSNSPLHF. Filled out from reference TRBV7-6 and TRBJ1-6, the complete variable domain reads GAGVSQSPRYKVTKRGQDVALRCDPISGHVSLYWYRQALGQGPEFLTYFNYEAQQDKSGLPNDRFSAERPEGSISTLTIQRTEQRDSAMYRCASSLDRGSNSPLHFGNGTRLTVT.

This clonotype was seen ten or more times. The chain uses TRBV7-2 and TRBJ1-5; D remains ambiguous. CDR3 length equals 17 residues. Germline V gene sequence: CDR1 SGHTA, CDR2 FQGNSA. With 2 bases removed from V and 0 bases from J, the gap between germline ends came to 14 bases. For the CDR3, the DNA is TGTGCCAGCAGCTTAAATCCTCTACGGTATAGCAATCAGCCCCAGCATTTT. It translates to CASSLNPLRYSNQPQHF.

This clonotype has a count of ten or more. The CDR3 DNA is TGTGCCAGCAGCGTAGCTGTAAGAAGTGGCTACACCTTC. The encoded protein is CASSVAVRSGYTF. The gene calls are TRBV9 and TRBJ1-2; D unresolved. Germline values: CDR1 SGDLS, CDR2 YYNGEE. The V and J ends lost 0 bases and 7 bases respectively, with 10 bases between them. The CDR3 covers 13 residues. Full variable domain (outside the CDR3, taken from reference TRBV9 and TRBJ1-2): DSGVTQTPKHLITATGQRVTLRCSPRSGDLSVYWYQQSLDQGLQFLIQYYNGEERAKGNILERFSAQQFPDLHSELNLSSLELGDSALYFCASSVAVRSGYTFGSGTRLTVV.

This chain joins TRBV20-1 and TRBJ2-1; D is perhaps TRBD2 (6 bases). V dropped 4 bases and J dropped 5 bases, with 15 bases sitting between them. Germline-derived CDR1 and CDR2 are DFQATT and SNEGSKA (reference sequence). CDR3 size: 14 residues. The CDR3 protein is CSAITAGGHNEQFF. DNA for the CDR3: TGCAGTGCTATCACAGCGGGTGGACACAATGAGCAGTTCTTC.

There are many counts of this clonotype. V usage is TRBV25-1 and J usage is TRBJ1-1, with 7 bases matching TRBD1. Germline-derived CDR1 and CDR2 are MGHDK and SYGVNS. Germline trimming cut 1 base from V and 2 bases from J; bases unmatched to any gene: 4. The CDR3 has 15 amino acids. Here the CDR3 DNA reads TGTGCCAGCAGTGAATTCGAGGGGGCAAACACTGAAGCTTTCTTT. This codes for CASSEFEGANTEAFF.

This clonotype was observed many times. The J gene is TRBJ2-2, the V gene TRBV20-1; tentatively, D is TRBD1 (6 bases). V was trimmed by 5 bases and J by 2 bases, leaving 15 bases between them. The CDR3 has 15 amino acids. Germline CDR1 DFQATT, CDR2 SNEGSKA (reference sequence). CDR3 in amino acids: CSASRKGHNTGELFF. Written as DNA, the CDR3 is TGCAGTGCTTCTAGGAAGGGACATAACACCGGGGAGCTGTTTTTT.

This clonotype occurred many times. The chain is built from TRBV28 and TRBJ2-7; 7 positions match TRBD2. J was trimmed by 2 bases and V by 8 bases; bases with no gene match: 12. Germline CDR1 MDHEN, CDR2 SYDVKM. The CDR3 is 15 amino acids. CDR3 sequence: CASLNRAAGAYEQYF. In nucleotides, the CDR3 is TGTGCCAGCTTAAACCGGGCGGCGGGGGCCTACGAGCAGTACTTC.

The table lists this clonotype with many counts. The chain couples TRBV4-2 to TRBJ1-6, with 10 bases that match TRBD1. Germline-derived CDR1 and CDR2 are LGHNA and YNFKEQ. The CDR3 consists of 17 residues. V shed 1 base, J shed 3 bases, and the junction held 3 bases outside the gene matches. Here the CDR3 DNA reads TGTGCCAGCAGCCAAGGCGGGACAGGGGTCTATAATTCACCCCTCCACTTT. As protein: CASSQGGTGVYNSPLHF.

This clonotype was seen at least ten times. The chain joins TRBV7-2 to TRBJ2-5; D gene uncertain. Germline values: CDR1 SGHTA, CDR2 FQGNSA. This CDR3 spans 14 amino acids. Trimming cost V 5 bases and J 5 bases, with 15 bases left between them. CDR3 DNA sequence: TGTGCCAGCAGCACAACAGTGGGCGTGGAGACCCAGTACTTC. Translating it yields CASSTTVGVETQYF.

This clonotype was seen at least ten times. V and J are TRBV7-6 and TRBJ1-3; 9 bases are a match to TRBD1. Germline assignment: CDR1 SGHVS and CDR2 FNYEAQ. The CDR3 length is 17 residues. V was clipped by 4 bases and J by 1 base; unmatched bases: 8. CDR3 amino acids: CASSSTRQGVSGNTIYF. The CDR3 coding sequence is TGTGCCAGCAGCTCAACCCGACAGGGGGTATCTGGAAACACCATATATTTT.

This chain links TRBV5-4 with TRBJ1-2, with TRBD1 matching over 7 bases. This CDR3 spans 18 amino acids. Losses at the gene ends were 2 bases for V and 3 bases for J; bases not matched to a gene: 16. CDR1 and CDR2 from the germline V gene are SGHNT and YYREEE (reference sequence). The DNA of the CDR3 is TGTGCCAGCAGCTTTTCACCCCGCCCAGGGGGGGAGGACTATGGCTACACCTTC. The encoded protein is CASSFSPRPGGEDYGYTF.

CDR3 DNA: TGCAGTGCTAGAAACAGGGGAGGGAACACTGAAGCTTTCTTT. Its translation: CSARNRGGNTEAFF. This chain joins TRBV20-1 and TRBJ1-1; 7 nucleotides agree with TRBD1. This CDR3 contains 14 residues. J lost 1 base, V lost 2 bases, and 4 bases had no gene match. Germline CDR1 is DFQATT and CDR2 is SNEGSKA (reference sequence).

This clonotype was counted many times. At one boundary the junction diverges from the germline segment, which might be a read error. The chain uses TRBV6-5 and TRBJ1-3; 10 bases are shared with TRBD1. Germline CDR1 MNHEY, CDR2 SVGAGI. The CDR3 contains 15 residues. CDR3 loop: CTSWTGGKSGNTIYF. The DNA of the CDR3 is TGTACCAGCTGGACAGGGGGAAAATCTGGAAACACCATATATTTT.

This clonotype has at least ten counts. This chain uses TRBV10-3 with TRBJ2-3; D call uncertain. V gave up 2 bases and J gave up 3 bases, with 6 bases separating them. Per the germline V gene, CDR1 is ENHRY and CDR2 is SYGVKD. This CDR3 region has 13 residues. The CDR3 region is CAISEGLTDTQYF. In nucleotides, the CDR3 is TGTGCCATCAGTGAGGGCCTTACAGATACGCAGTATTTT.

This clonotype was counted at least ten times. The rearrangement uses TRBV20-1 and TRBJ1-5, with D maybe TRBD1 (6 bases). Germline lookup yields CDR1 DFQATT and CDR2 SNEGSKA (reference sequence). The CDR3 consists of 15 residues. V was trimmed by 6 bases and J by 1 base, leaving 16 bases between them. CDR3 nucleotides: TGCAGTGCCCCAGAAGGGGGTCGAAGCAATCAGCCCCAGCATTTT. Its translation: CSAPEGGRSNQPQHF.

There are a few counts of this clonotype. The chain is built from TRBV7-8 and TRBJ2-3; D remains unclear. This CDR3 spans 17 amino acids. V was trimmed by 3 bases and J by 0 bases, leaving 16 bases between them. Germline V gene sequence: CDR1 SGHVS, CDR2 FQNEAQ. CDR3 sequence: CASSFVAGFPSTDTQYF. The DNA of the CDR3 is TGTGCCAGCAGCTTCGTAGCCGGATTCCCTAGCACAGATACGCAGTATTTT.

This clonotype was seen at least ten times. The CDR3, as DNA: TGTGCCAGCAGTGAGACAGGATACGGGGAGCTGTTTTTT. Translation gives CASSETGYGELFF. The chain combines TRBV7-6 with TRBJ2-2; maybe TRBD1 (6 bases). Germline CDR1 reads SGHVS; CDR2 reads FNYEAQ. The V end lost 6 bases, the J end lost 7 bases, and 12 bases lay between the germline ends. The CDR3 runs 13 residues.